A selection of T cell receptor beta chains follows, all from one sample in a study of T cells after yellow fever vaccination. TCRdb ran MiXCR on the 5' RACE reads and lists one entry per CDR3 protein. This sample carries about 320,000 distinct CDR3 sequences, 9.5% to 12% of them seen once, and the ten largest clones take about 3%. Sequencing used CD4+ T cells sorted from PBMCs, obtained 45 days after the yellow fever booster vaccination. These receptors came from a young man who received the YFV17D yellow fever vaccine. CDR3s include the opening cysteine and the closing phenylalanine or tryptophan. D genes are given only for firm matches. For some rows the clone size is stated as once, few or many, or as a class when expanded; others skip it.

d_call,clone_size,v_call,j_call,cdr3_aa,cdr3_nt
NA,NA,TRBV12-3/TRBV12-4,TRBJ1-2,CASRREGRHGYTF,TGTGCCAGCCGACGGGAAGGGCGGCATGGCTACACCTTC
NA,NA,TRBV18,TRBJ1-1,CASSPYKGRTEAFF,TGTGCCAGCTCACCGTATAAGGGACGGACTGAAGCTTTCTTT
NA,few,TRBV19,TRBJ2-1,CASRRWTGTMVNNEQFF,TGTGCCAGTAGACGATGGACCGGGACGATGGTTAACAATGAGCAGTTCTTC
NA,few,TRBV27,TRBJ2-3,CASSHDWPTRTDTQYF,TGTGCCAGCAGTCATGACTGGCCGACTCGCACAGATACGCAGTATTTT
NA,NA,TRBV4-2,TRBJ1-1,CASSQTFSGRHTEAFF,TGTGCCAGCAGCCAAACCTTTTCGGGGCGGCACACTGAAGCTTTCTTT
NA,few,TRBV12-3/TRBV12-4,TRBJ1-6,CASSLMGLRSPLHF,TGTGCCAGCAGCCTAATGGGTCTCCGGTCACCCCTCCACTTT
TRBD1,NA,TRBV20-1,TRBJ2-5,CSAERGPETQYF,TGCAGTGCTGAAAGGGGGCCTGAGACCCAGTACTTC
NA,NA,TRBV30,TRBJ1-1,CAWSRGHTEAFF,TGTGCCTGGAGCCGGGGACACACTGAAGCTTTCTTT
TRBD2,NA,TRBV28,TRBJ2-1,CASRRRLAGSSEQFF,TGTGCCAGCAGAAGGAGGCTAGCGGGTAGTAGTGAGCAGTTCTTC
NA,many,TRBV12-3/TRBV12-4,TRBJ2-5,CASRPTGRSETQYF,TGTGCCAGCAGACCCACAGGGAGGTCAGAGACCCAGTACTTC
NA,many,TRBV12-5,TRBJ2-5,CASGPSQGQETQYF,TGTGCTAGTGGTCCATCCCAGGGCCAAGAGACCCAGTACTTC
NA,few,TRBV9,TRBJ1-5,CASGGGISNQPQHF,TGTGCCAGCGGCGGGGGCATTAGCAATCAGCCCCAGCATTTT
NA,NA,TRBV25-1,TRBJ1-1,CASSESLNTEAFF,TGTGCCAGCAGTGAATCCCTGAACACTGAAGCTTTCTTT
NA,NA,TRBV20-1,TRBJ2-6,CSAPKSGANVLTF,TGCAGTGCTCCTAAATCTGGGGCCAACGTCCTGACTTTC
NA,few,TRBV25-1,TRBJ1-1,CASSASLLRGRYFGSEAFF,TGTGCCAGCAGCGCATCTCTGTTGCGCGGGCGGTACTTTGGCTCTGAAGCTTTCTTT
NA,NA,TRBV7-2,TRBJ2-2,CASSPRLGANTGELFF,TGTGCCAGCAGCCCACGGTTGGGCGCGAACACCGGGGAGCTGTTTTTT
TRBD2,NA,TRBV7-6,TRBJ2-1,CASSERTSGGLYNEQFF,TGTGCCAGCAGCGAACGGACTAGCGGGGGGCTCTACAATGAGCAGTTCTTC